The 20 T cell receptor beta chains presented below share a single source sample, sequenced in a study of T-cell memory formation after mild COVID-19. Via MiXCR, TCRdb re-called the 5' RACE reads, giving one row per CDR3 protein. The profile shows 200,000 to 250,000 distinct CDR3 sequences, 9.5% of them singletons. Sequences were obtained from PBMCs or a T cell subset sorted from them (not recorded which). The receptors were sampled from a man younger than 30 who had mild COVID-19 (a few samples of this study predate the infection). Cell type and time point are not known.

The V gene is TRBV7-2, the J gene TRBJ1-6; D is undetermined. Per the germline V gene, CDR1 is SGHTA and CDR2 is FQGNSA. The V end was cut by 7 bases, the J end by 9 bases, with 13 bases between. This CDR3 is 13 amino acids long. Written as DNA, the CDR3 is TGTGCCAGCACCGACCGCTTTGTTTCACCCCTCCACTTT. Translated, it gives CASTDRFVSPLHF.

The chain couples TRBV12-3 or TRBV12-4 to TRBJ2-1; D is possibly TRBD2 (6 bases). The CDR3 length is 11 residues. The V end lost 7 bases, the J end lost 10 bases, and 11 bases lay between the germline ends. The CDR3 region has the DNA TGTGCCAGCACCTTGCTAGCGGAGCAGTTCTTC. Protein product: CASTLLAEQFF.

The rearrangement uses TRBV15 and TRBJ1-6; D uncertain. V dropped 2 bases and J dropped 4 bases, with 15 bases sitting between them. CDR3 length: 17 amino acids. Germline CDR1 LNHNV, CDR2 YYDKDF (reference sequence). CDR3 amino acids: CATSRSSADTYNSPLHF. DNA for the CDR3: TGTGCCACCAGCAGATCATCAGCAGACACGTATAATTCACCCCTCCACTTT.

The chain employs TRBV5-1 and TRBJ2-5, with TRBD2 as a possible D gene (7 bases). Germline assignment: CDR1 SGHRS and CDR2 YFSETQ. The length of the CDR3 is 14 residues. With 5 bases removed from V and 5 bases from J, the gap between germline ends came to 16 bases. CDR3 residues: CASRHRGAGETQYF. In nucleotides, the CDR3 is TGCGCCAGCAGGCATCGGGGGGCCGGGGAGACCCAGTACTTC. Together with reference TRBV5-1 and TRBJ2-5, the CDR3 gives the full variable domain: KAGVTQTPRYLIKTRGQQVTLSCSPISGHRSVSWYQQTPGQGLQFLFEYFSETQRNKGNFPGRFSGRQFSNSRSEMNVSTLELGDSALYLCASRHRGAGETQYFGPGTRLLVL.

The chain has TRBV5-1 and TRBJ1-1; D not certain. This CDR3 has 14 amino acids. Trimming cost V 2 bases and J 5 bases, with 13 bases left between them. In germline, CDR1 is SGHRS, CDR2 YFSETQ. The CDR3 nucleotides read TGCGCCAGCAGCTTAGTCGGGGATGGGACTGAAGCTTTCTTT. Its protein product is CASSLVGDGTEAFF.

This clonotype occurred many times. This chain uses TRBV20-1 with TRBJ1-1, with 7 nucleotides matching TRBD1. The trim removed 3 bases at V and 0 bases at J, leaving 4 bases unmatched. CDR3 size: 14 residues. Germline V gene data show CDR1 as DFQATT and CDR2 as SNEGSKA (reference sequence). CDR3: CSARAGTVNTEAFF. The CDR3 DNA reads as TGCAGTGCTAGGGCCGGGACAGTGAACACTGAAGCTTTCTTT.

This clonotype has only a few counts. The V and J genes are TRBV4-3 and TRBJ2-5; 9 nucleotides line up with TRBD2. Per germline, CDR1 LGHNA and CDR2 YSLEER. The CDR3 consists of 15 residues. The junction had 6 bases not matched to a gene; V was cut back by 1 base and J by 6 bases. CDR3 region: CASSQGDSGGKTQYF. CDR3 in DNA: TGCGCCAGCAGCCAAGGCGATAGCGGGGGAAAGACCCAGTACTTC.

In its sample, this clonotype was seen many times. The chain combines TRBV7-2 with TRBJ2-3; D ambiguous. Between the trimmed V and J ends, which lost 5 bases and 1 base, there was a span of 10 bases. From germline, CDR1 is SGHTA and CDR2 FQGNSA. There are 14 residues in the CDR3. This chain's CDR3 is CASSPGWRTDTQYF. The CDR3 DNA follows: TGTGCCAGCAGCCCCGGATGGCGCACAGATACGCAGTATTTT.

This clonotype was counted a few times. V and J are TRBV5-1 and TRBJ2-1, with 10 bases identical to TRBD1. V was pared by 7 bases and J by 10 bases, with 5 bases of the junction left unmatched. Germline loops: CDR1 SGHRS, CDR2 YFSETQ. This CDR3 comprises 12 residues. As DNA, the CDR3 is TGCGCCAGCCGGGGACAGGGGTCAGAGCAGTTCTTC. Protein product: CASRGQGSEQFF. Together with reference TRBV5-1 and TRBJ2-1, the CDR3 gives the full variable domain: KAGVTQTPRYLIKTRGQQVTLSCSPISGHRSVSWYQQTPGQGLQFLFEYFSETQRNKGNFPGRFSGRQFSNSRSEMNVSTLELGDSALYLCASRGQGSEQFFGPGTRLTVL.

This clonotype was recorded at least ten times. The chain links TRBV5-1 to TRBJ1-6; no clear D. The germline gives CDR1 SGHRS, CDR2 YFSETQ. The CDR3 consists of 18 residues. V dropped 0 bases and J dropped 0 bases, with 13 bases sitting between them. The CDR3 DNA reads as TGCGCCAGCAGCTTGGTCCCCTCCAGGCCCTCCTATAATTCACCCCTCCACTTT. This codes for CASSLVPSRPSYNSPLHF.

The chain carries TRBV7-3 and TRBJ2-2; the D gene is possibly TRBD1 (5 bases). The germline V gene encodes CDR1 SGHTA and CDR2 FQGTGA. The V end lost 6 bases, the J end lost 8 bases, and 13 bases lay between the germline ends. This CDR3 contains 13 residues. The CDR3 DNA sequence: TGTGCCAGCAGTTGGGGCTGGTCGGGGGAGCTGTTTTTT. This gives the protein CASSWGWSGELFF.

The table lists this clonotype with many counts. The rearrangement uses TRBV9 and TRBJ2-3; 10 nucleotides match TRBD2. V shed 2 bases, J shed 1 base, and the junction held 4 bases outside the gene matches. The CDR3 is 16 amino acids. Germline loops: CDR1 SGDLS, CDR2 YYNGEE. Here the CDR3 DNA reads TGTGCCAGCAGCGTGTCGGGGACTAGCGGCACAGATACGCAGTATTTT. Its translation: CASSVSGTSGTDTQYF. Filled out from reference TRBV9 and TRBJ2-3, the complete variable domain reads DSGVTQTPKHLITATGQRVTLRCSPRSGDLSVYWYQQSLDQGLQFLIQYYNGEERAKGNILERFSAQQFPDLHSELNLSSLELGDSALYFCASSVSGTSGTDTQYFGPGTRLTVL.

This chain links TRBV7-3 with TRBJ2-2; the D gene is possibly TRBD2 (6 bases). Germline loops: CDR1 SGHTA, CDR2 FQGTGA. Trimming took off 6 bases at V and 8 bases at J, with 16 bases between the two ends. The CDR3 is made up of 14 amino acids. The CDR3 DNA follows: TGTGCCAGCAGTCTCGGAGGGTCAAGGGGGGAGCTGTTTTTT. Amino acid sequence: CASSLGGSRGELFF.

This clonotype has only a few counts. The rearrangement links TRBV2 to TRBJ2-5; D may match TRBD1 or TRBD2 (5 bases each). CDR3 length: 15 residues. Germline V gene data show CDR1 as SNHLY and CDR2 as FYNNEI. V lost 6 bases, J lost 6 bases, and 20 bases lay in between. This CDR3 reads CASRVNRDPIQTQYF. CDR3 DNA sequence: TGTGCCAGCAGAGTAAACCGGGACCCTATCCAGACCCAGTACTTC.

V usage is TRBV5-4 and J usage is TRBJ2-5, with a weak D call TRBD1 (6 bases). Trimming took 4 bases from V and 2 from J, leaving 15 bases between them. CDR3 length: 15 amino acids. The germline V gene has CDR1 SGHNT and CDR2 YYREEE (reference sequence). The CDR3 loop is CASSPTGIGQETQYF. As DNA, the CDR3 is TGTGCCAGCAGCCCCACAGGGATAGGTCAAGAGACCCAGTACTTC.

The gene calls are TRBV12-3 or TRBV12-4 and TRBJ1-5, with TRBD1 identical over 8 bases. The CDR3 extends over 15 amino acids. Unmatched junction bases numbered 6, after V lost 5 bases and J lost 3 bases. Here the CDR3 reads CASSPGQGYNQPQHF. Written as DNA, the CDR3 is TGTGCCAGCAGTCCAGGACAGGGCTACAATCAGCCCCAGCATTTT.

The V call is TRBV5-1, the J call TRBJ2-5, with a possible D match to TRBD1 (6 bases). The length of the CDR3 is 14 residues. V shed 9 bases and J shed 2 bases, with 17 bases lying between them. From germline, CDR1 is SGHRS and CDR2 YFSETQ. The CDR3 reads CATRRPGVQETQYF. CDR3 DNA sequence: TGCGCCACCCGACGGCCAGGGGTTCAAGAGACCCAGTACTTC.

The V call is TRBV20-1, the J call TRBJ2-3; D remains unclear. Per the germline V gene, CDR1 is DFQATT and CDR2 is SNEGSKA (reference sequence). V was trimmed by 0 bases and J by 6 bases, leaving 10 bases between them. The CDR3 consists of 13 residues. The CDR3 nucleotides read TGCAGTGCTAGAGATTCGATAAGTGATACGCAGTATTTT. Encoded protein: CSARDSISDTQYF.

This chain joins TRBV5-5 and TRBJ1-6, with no clear D. CDR3 length: 15 residues. Trimming pared 0 bases from V and 9 bases from J, leaving 13 bases between. CDR1 is SGHKS and CDR2 is YYEKEE in the germline V gene (reference sequence). CDR3 protein: CASSLELKGGSPLHF. The CDR3 coding sequence is TGTGCCAGCAGCTTGGAGCTTAAAGGTGGTTCACCCCTCCACTTT.

In its sample, this clonotype was seen many times. The J gene is TRBJ2-1, the V gene TRBV20-1, with D uncertain. Trimming left V 5 bases short and J 0 bases short, with 5 bases between. The CDR3 extends over 12 amino acids. CDR1 DFQATT and CDR2 SNEGSKA come from the germline V gene (reference sequence). Here the CDR3 reads CSAPGSYNEQFF. Here the CDR3 DNA reads TGCAGTGCTCCGGGCTCCTACAATGAGCAGTTCTTC.